The 26 T cell receptor beta chains below were found in one sample sequenced in a study of blood T cell repertoires in COVID-19. Using immunoSEQ multiplex PCR, the repertoire was profiled, and TCRdb retains in-frame clones only, with some absent. The profile shows approximately 89,000 clones, around 92% of them singletons. Sequencing was carried out using peripheral blood. The source is a woman aged 55-69 years with active COVID-19.

This clone was detected only once. V usage is TRBV2 and J usage is TRBJ1-1; unclear D gene. The CDR3 is 14 amino acids. V lost 1 base, J lost 3 bases, and 9 bases lay in between. Germline values: CDR1 SNHLY, CDR2 FYNNEI. The CDR3 sequence: CASSEDRWDTEAFF. The CDR3 region has the DNA TGTGCCAGCAGTGAAGACAGATGGGACACTGAAGCTTTCTTT.

The rearrangement joins TRBV5-1 to TRBJ2-5; 8 nucleotides agree with TRBD2. The V gene's germline CDR1 is SGHRS and CDR2 YFSETQ. V gave up 4 bases and J gave up 2 bases; unmatched junction bases: 13. This CDR3 is built from 17 residues. The CDR3 spells CASSPTPLAGGQETQYF. The CDR3, as DNA: TGCGCCAGCAGCCCTACACCCTTGGCGGGGGGACAAGAGACCCAGTACTTC.

The rearrangement uses TRBV2 and TRBJ1-4, with TRBD1 identical over 8 bases. Germline V gene lookup returns CDR1 SNHLY and CDR2 FYNNEI. V was clipped by 4 bases and J by 8 bases; unmatched bases: 15. This CDR3 has 17 residues. CDR3 sequence (DNA): TGTGCCAGCAGTGTTAACGAATTGACAGGGGCAGAGGAAAAACTGTTTTTT. It yields the protein CASSVNELTGAEEKLFF. Variable domain in full (rest from reference TRBV2 and TRBJ1-4): EPEVTQTPSHQVTQMGQEVILRCVPISNHLYFYWYRQILGQKVEFLVSFYNNEISEKSEIFDDQFSVERPDGSNFTLKIRSTKLEDSAMYFCASSVNELTGAEEKLFFGSGTQLSVL.

This clone was seen only once. Other nucleotide sequences from this sample produce the same CDR3. The rearrangement links TRBV19 to TRBJ2-7, with 7 bases identical to TRBD2. The CDR3 has 12 amino acids. The junction had 0 bases not matched to a gene; V was cut back by 5 bases and J by 2 bases. Germline values: CDR1 LNHDA, CDR2 SQIVND (reference sequence). The CDR3 nucleotides read TGTGCCAGTAGTGGGGGGGCCTACGAGCAGTACTTC. Protein: CASSGGAYEQYF. Filled out from reference TRBV19 and TRBJ2-7, the complete variable domain reads DGGITQSPKYLFRKEGQNVTLSCEQNLNHDAMYWYRQDPGQGLRLIYYSQIVNDFQKGDIAEGYSVSREKKESFPLTVTSAQKNPTAFYLCASSGGAYEQYFGPGTRLTVT.

The sample holds one count of this clone. The chain links TRBV7-2 to TRBJ2-7; 7 nucleotides align to TRBD1. The CDR3 length is 14 residues. Trimming cost V 5 bases and J 5 bases; bases outside gene matches: 9. The germline gives CDR1 SGHTA, CDR2 FQGNSA. The CDR3 is CASSRGQPPNEQYF. DNA for the CDR3: TGTGCCAGCAGCCGGGGACAGCCCCCAAACGAGCAGTACTTC. Together with reference TRBV7-2 and TRBJ2-7, the CDR3 gives the full variable domain: GAGVSQSPSNKVTEKGKDVELRCDPISGHTALYWYRQSLGQGLEFLIYFQGNSAPDKSGLPSDRFSAERTGGSVSTLTIQRTQQEDSAVYLCASSRGQPPNEQYFGPGTRLTVT.

The chain is built from TRBV5-8 and TRBJ2-2; TRBD1 matches at 10 bases. With 4 bases clipped from V and 1 base from J, the junction kept 4 bases outside the gene matches. CDR1 SGHTS and CDR2 YDEGEE come from the germline V gene. The CDR3 covers 16 residues. The CDR3 nucleotides read TGTGCCAGCAGCACTGGACAGGGGGTGAACACCGGGGAGCTGTTTTTT. Translation gives CASSTGQGVNTGELFF.

This clone was recorded once. The V and J genes are TRBV12-3 or TRBV12-4 and TRBJ2-1; D call uncertain. Trimming left V 3 bases short and J 9 bases short, with 12 bases between. CDR3 size: 13 residues. The chain's CDR3 is CASSLLNSGEQFF. The DNA for the CDR3 is TGTGCCAGCAGTTTGTTAAATTCCGGTGAGCAGTTCTTC.

This chain connects TRBV25-1 to TRBJ1-1; D is undetermined. The germline V gene encodes CDR1 MGHDK and CDR2 SYGVNS. The CDR3 consists of 14 residues. The germline V and J ends were trimmed by 1 base and 1 base, with 7 bases remaining between them. For the CDR3, the DNA is TGTGCCAGCAGTGAATGGGCACCGAACACTGAAGCTTTCTTT. Translated, it gives CASSEWAPNTEAFF.

This sequence joins TRBV2 and TRBJ2-7; TRBD2 might be the D (5 bases). Trimming removed 2 bases at V and 0 bases at J, with 11 bases between. This CDR3 is 15 amino acids long. Germline values: CDR1 SNHLY, CDR2 FYNNEI. Here the CDR3 reads CASSEHGGSSYEQYF. CDR3 nucleotides: TGTGCCAGCAGTGAACATGGAGGTTCCTCCTACGAGCAGTACTTC.

V is TRBV23-1 and J is TRBJ1-5, with D perhaps TRBD1 (6 bases). TRBV23-1 is an ORF, and what it does is uncertain. V was trimmed by 3 bases and J by 1 base, leaving 10 bases between them. The CDR3 sequence is 15 residues long. The CDR3 DNA reads TGCGCCAGCAGTCAGACGACAGGAAGCAATCAGCCCCAGCATTTT. Its protein product is CASSQTTGSNQPQHF.

This chain connects TRBV7-9 to TRBJ1-5; D is undetermined. CDR3 length: 13 residues. From germline, CDR1 is SEHNR and CDR2 FQNEAQ (reference sequence). Trimming took 5 bases from V and 7 from J, leaving 12 bases between them. The CDR3 DNA reads TGTGCCAGCAGCGCCGACGGAGAACAGCCCCAGCATTTT. Residues: CASSADGEQPQHF. The full variable domain, its missing parts supplied by reference TRBV7-9 and TRBJ1-5, is DTGVSQNPRHKITKRGQNVTFRCDPISEHNRLYWYRQTLGQGPEFLTYFQNEAQLEKSRLLSDRFSAERPKGSFSTLEIQRTEQGDSAMYLCASSADGEQPQHFGDGTRLSIL.

This clone has more than one count but fewer than ten. The chain links TRBV2 to TRBJ2-7; possible D gene TRBD2, 7 bases. Germline values: CDR1 SNHLY, CDR2 FYNNEI. Deletions cut 3 bases from V and 7 bases from J, with 13 bases between. The CDR3 runs to 13 residues. CDR3 amino acids: CASSDVGGPEQYF. For the CDR3, the DNA is TGTGCCAGCAGTGACGTGGGGGGGCCTGAGCAGTACTTC.

This chain links TRBV29-1 with TRBJ2-1, with 12 bases fitting TRBD1. Germline CDR1 SQVTM, CDR2 ANQGSEA. With V trimmed by 5 bases and J by 8 bases, 4 bases remained unmatched. The CDR3 is 13 residues long. CDR3 protein: CSVRDRGLYEQFF. DNA of the CDR3: TGCAGCGTTCGGGACAGGGGGCTGTATGAGCAGTTCTTC.

This clone has just a few counts. The chain employs TRBV2 and TRBJ1-5; possibly TRBD1 for D (5 bases). Trimming left V 3 bases short and J 2 bases short, with 11 bases between. The germline gives CDR1 SNHLY, CDR2 FYNNEI. CDR3 length equals 15 residues. The CDR3 loop reads CASSEARGGNQPQHF. The CDR3, as DNA: TGTGCCAGCAGTGAGGCCCGGGGGGGCAATCAGCCCCAGCATTTT.

The chain joins TRBV5-8 to TRBJ2-1; D is ambiguous. V was shortened by 0 bases and J by 0 bases, with 10 bases between the two germline ends. This CDR3 is built from 16 residues. Germline V gives CDR1 SGHTS, CDR2 YDEGEE. The CDR3 spells CASSLGRDNSYNEQFF. The CDR3 DNA reads as TGTGCCAGCAGCTTGGGCCGAGACAACTCCTACAATGAGCAGTTCTTC. The variable domain in full, with the rest retrieved from reference TRBV5-8 and TRBJ2-1, is EAGVTQSPTHLIKTRGQQATLRCSPISGHTSVYWYQQALGLGLQFLLWYDEGEERNRGNFPPRFSGRQFPNYSSELNVNALELEDSALYLCASSLGRDNSYNEQFFGPGTRLTVL.

The chain carries TRBV6-2 or TRBV6-3 and TRBJ2-1, with 8 bases that match TRBD2. V trimming: 4 bases; J trimming: 2 bases; junction bases outside the gene matches: 7. Looked up from germline, CDR1 is MNHEY and CDR2 is SVGEGT. The CDR3 has 16 residues. The CDR3 is CASSSWGGGTYNEQFF. Written as DNA, the CDR3 is TGTGCCAGCAGTTCCTGGGGCGGGGGGACCTACAATGAGCAGTTCTTC.

The chain employs TRBV7-2 and TRBJ2-3; 7 positions agree with TRBD2. The CDR3 runs 18 residues. Trimming took 5 bases from V and 1 from J; bases not matched to a gene: 15. Germline CDR1 SGHTA, CDR2 FQGNSA. The CDR3 sequence: CASSPPGGSRVGTDTQYF. The CDR3 DNA reads as TGTGCCAGCAGCCCTCCTGGCGGGAGTAGGGTCGGCACAGATACGCAGTATTTT.

The rearrangement joins TRBV6-6 to TRBJ2-7, with 7 bases matching TRBD1. J was trimmed by 2 bases and V by 7 bases; bases with no gene match: 2. The CDR3 covers 12 residues. CDR1 is MNHNY and CDR2 is SVGAGI in the germline V gene (reference sequence). The CDR3 DNA follows: TGTGCCAGCACCCAGGGGGCCTACGAGCAGTACTTC. It yields the protein CASTQGAYEQYF.

This clone was observed a handful of times. This sequence joins TRBV7-9 and TRBJ1-6, with D maybe TRBD1 (5 bases). Germline V lookup: CDR1 SEHNR, CDR2 FQNEAQ (reference sequence). V lost 5 bases and J lost 5, with 13 bases in between. The CDR3 has 15 amino acids. CDR3 region: CASSPMGGNNSPLHF. The CDR3 bases are TGTGCCAGCAGCCCGATGGGGGGAAATAATTCACCCCTCCACTTT.

The genes are TRBV4-2 and TRBJ2-1, with D possibly matching TRBD1 (8 bases). The V gene lost 5 bases and the J gene lost 7 bases, with 21 bases spanning the gap. Germline loops: CDR1 LGHNA, CDR2 YNFKEQ. The CDR3 spans 16 residues. CDR3 in DNA: TGTGCCAGCAGCACATATAGTGGACAGGGAGGGAATGAGCAGTTCTTC. Translation gives CASSTYSGQGGNEQFF.

The CDR3 spells CASSQDTAGAEQYF. The CDR3 coding sequence is TGTGCCAGCAGCCAAGATACAGCGGGAGCTGAGCAGTACTTC. The chain is built from TRBV3-1 (or the pseudogene TRBV3-2) and TRBJ2-7; 8 bases map to TRBD2. This CDR3 comprises 14 residues. The V segment lost 0 bases and the J segment 7 bases; nucleotides outside the gene matches: 5. CDR1 and CDR2 from the germline V gene are LGHDT and YNNKEL (reference sequence).

The chain links TRBV7-2 to TRBJ2-3, with D perhaps matching TRBD2 (7 bases). CDR3 length: 15 amino acids. Germline values: CDR1 SGHTA, CDR2 FQGNSA. V lost 0 bases and J lost 5, with 12 bases in between. The CDR3 DNA reads TGTGCCAGCAGCTTAGCCGGGGGGCTTTTAGATACGCAGTATTTT. This codes for CASSLAGGLLDTQYF. Combining the CDR3 with reference TRBV7-2 and TRBJ2-3 gives the whole variable domain GAGVSQSPSNKVTEKGKDVELRCDPISGHTALYWYRQSLGQGLEFLIYFQGNSAPDKSGLPSDRFSAERTGGSVSTLTIQRTQQEDSAVYLCASSLAGGLLDTQYFGPGTRLTVL.

The chain uses TRBV4-1 and TRBJ1-5; D perhaps matches TRBD1 (5 bases). CDR1 and CDR2 from the germline V gene are MGHRA and YSYEKL. The CDR3 has 17 amino acids. The V end lost 4 bases, the J end lost 4 bases, and 20 bases lay between the germline ends. The DNA of the CDR3 is TGCGCCAGCAGCCCCGCATTTCTTGGGGCGCGTAATCAGCCCCAGCATTTT. Its translation is CASSPAFLGARNQPQHF.

DNA of the CDR3: TGTGCCAGCTCACCTAGGACAGGGCTTTCCTACGAGCAGTACTTC. Its translation: CASSPRTGLSYEQYF. The V gene is TRBV18, the J gene TRBJ2-7; the match to TRBD1 covers 8 bases. Germline CDR1 and CDR2: KGHSH and LQKENI. J was trimmed by 1 base and V by 3 bases; bases with no gene match: 5. This CDR3 comprises 15 residues.

Only one count was recorded for this clone. The chain recombines TRBV19 with TRBJ1-2, with 7 positions matching TRBD1. J gave up 6 bases and V 7 bases, and 5 bases lay outside the gene matches. Germline V gives CDR1 LNHDA, CDR2 SQIVND (reference sequence). CDR3 length: 12 amino acids. Here the CDR3 DNA reads TGTGCCAGTAAAAGGGGGCGCGATGGCTACACCTTC. It encodes CASKRGRDGYTF.

The chain uses TRBV7-2 and TRBJ1-1, with D tentatively TRBD1 (6 bases). V was cut by 4 bases and J by 0 bases, with 9 bases left in between. CDR3 length: 14 amino acids. Germline V lookup: CDR1 SGHTA, CDR2 FQGNSA. This CDR3 reads CASSSQGLNTEAFF. DNA of the CDR3: TGTGCCAGCAGCTCACAGGGATTGAACACTGAAGCTTTCTTT.